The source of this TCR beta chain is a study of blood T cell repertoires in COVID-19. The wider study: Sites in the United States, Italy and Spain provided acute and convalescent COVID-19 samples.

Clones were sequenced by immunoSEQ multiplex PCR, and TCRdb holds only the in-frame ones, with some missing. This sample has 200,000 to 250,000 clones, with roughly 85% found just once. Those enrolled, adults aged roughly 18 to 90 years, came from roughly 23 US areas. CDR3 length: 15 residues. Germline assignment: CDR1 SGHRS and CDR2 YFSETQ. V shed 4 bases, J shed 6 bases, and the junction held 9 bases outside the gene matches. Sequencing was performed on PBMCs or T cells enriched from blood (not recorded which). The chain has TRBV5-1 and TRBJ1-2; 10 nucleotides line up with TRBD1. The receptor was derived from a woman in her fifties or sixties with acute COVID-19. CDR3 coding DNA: TGCGCCAGCAGCCTCGGACAGGGGGGATTGGATGGCTACACCTTC. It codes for CASSLGQGGLDGYTF.